The T cell receptor beta chain under discussion was sequenced for a study of T cell responses to AZD1222 COVID-19 vaccine. The method was immunoSEQ multiplex PCR; TCRdb's version includes in-frame clones alone and lacks a portion of them. This repertoire shows over 100,000 clones, roughly 88% found once; its top ten account for around 0.99%. Trimming cost V 7 bases and J 2 bases, with 6 bases left between them. Germline V gene data show CDR1 as MDHEN and CDR2 as SYDVKM. This CDR3 has 12 amino acids. The rearrangement joins TRBV28 to TRBJ1-5; tentatively, D is TRBD1 (5 bases). This clonotype was obtained from an adult who received the AZD1222 COVID-19 vaccine. This sample comprised peripheral blood, obtained 28 days after the second AZD1222 dose. The CDR3 protein is CASKQGNQPQHF. The CDR3 bases are TGTGCCAGCAAACAGGGCAATCAGCCCCAGCATTTT.